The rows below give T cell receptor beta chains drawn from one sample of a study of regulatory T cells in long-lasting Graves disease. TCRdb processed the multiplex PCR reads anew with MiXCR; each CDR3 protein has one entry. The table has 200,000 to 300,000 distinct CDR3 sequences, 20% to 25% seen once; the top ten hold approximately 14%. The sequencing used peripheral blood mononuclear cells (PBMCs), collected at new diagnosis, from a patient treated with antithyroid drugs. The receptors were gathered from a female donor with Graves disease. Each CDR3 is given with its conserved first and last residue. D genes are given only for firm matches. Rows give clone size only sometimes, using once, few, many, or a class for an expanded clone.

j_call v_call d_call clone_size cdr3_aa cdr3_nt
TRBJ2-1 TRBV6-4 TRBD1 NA CASRGQVGDNEQFF TGTGCCAGCAGGGGACAGGTAGGGGACAATGAGCAGTTCTTC
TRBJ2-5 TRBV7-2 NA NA CASSPRGYYQETQYF TGTGCCAGCAGCCCCAGGGGATACTACCAAGAGACCCAGTACTTC
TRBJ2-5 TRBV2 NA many CASRPTRGGETQYF TGTGCCAGCAGACCCACTAGAGGCGGGGAGACCCAGTACTTC
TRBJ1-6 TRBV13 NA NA CASSGGGYNSPLHF TGTGCCAGCAGCGGTGGGGGCTATAATTCACCCCTCCACTTT
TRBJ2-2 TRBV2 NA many CASSTGPNTGELFF TGTGCCAGCAGTACAGGCCCTAACACCGGGGAGCTGTTTTTT
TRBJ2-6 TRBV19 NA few CASSMDRANVLTF TGTGCCAGTAGTATGGACAGGGCCAACGTCCTGACTTTC
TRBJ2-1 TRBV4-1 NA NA CATGGWPYNEQFF TGCGCCACCGGAGGGTGGCCCTACAATGAGCAGTTCTTC
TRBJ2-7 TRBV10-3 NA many CAISGVDSSYEQYF TGTGCCATCAGTGGCGTCGACAGCTCCTACGAGCAGTACTTC
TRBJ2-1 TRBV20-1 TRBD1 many CSARPIAGTGNHNEQFF TGCAGTGCTAGACCGATAGCCGGGACAGGGAATCACAATGAGCAGTTCTTC
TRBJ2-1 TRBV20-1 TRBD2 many CSAGLAGVDNEQFF TGCAGTGCGGGACTAGCGGGAGTAGACAATGAGCAGTTCTTC
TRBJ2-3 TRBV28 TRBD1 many CASSQTGFGVTDTQYF TGTGCCAGCAGTCAGACAGGGTTTGGGGTTACAGATACGCAGTATTTT
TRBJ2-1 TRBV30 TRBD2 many CAWMVGRGYNEQFF TGTGCCTGGATGGTCGGGAGGGGCTACAATGAGCAGTTCTTC
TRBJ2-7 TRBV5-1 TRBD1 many CASSRGRDRDAYEQYF TGCGCCAGCAGTCGGGGCCGGGACAGGGACGCTTACGAGCAGTACTTC
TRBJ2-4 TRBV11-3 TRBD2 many CASTPSGRRNIQYF TGTGCCAGCACCCCAAGCGGGAGAAGAAACATTCAGTACTTC
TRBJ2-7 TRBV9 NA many CASSPREPPYEQYF TGTGCCAGCAGCCCCCGGGAACCACCCTACGAGCAGTACTTC
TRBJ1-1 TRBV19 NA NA CASGMMNTEAFF TGTGCCAGTGGTATGATGAACACTGAAGCTTTCTTT
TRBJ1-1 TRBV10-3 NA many CAISDVRESTEAFF TGTGCCATCAGTGATGTTCGTGAATCTACTGAAGCTTTCTTT
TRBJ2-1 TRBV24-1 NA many CATSDLQGSRNEQFF TGTGCCACCAGTGATTTGCAAGGGTCCCGGAATGAGCAGTTCTTC
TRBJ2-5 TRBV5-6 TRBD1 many CASSHLPGQVHTIEETQYF TGTGCCAGCAGCCACCTCCCGGGACAGGTGCACACAATCGAAGAGACCCAGTACTTC
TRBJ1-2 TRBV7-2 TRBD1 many CASNPTGQGNYGYTF TGTGCCAGCAATCCTACTGGACAGGGGAACTATGGCTACACCTTC
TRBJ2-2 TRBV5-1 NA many CASSPMTGELFF TGCGCCAGCAGCCCTATGACCGGGGAGCTGTTTTTT
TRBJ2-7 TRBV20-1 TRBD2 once CSVRAGGTYEQYF TGCAGTGTCCGAGCGGGAGGGACCTACGAGCAGTACTTC
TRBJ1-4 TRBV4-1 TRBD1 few CASSQGDRGPNEKLFF TGCGCCAGCAGCCAGGGGGACAGGGGGCCTAATGAAAAACTGTTTTTT
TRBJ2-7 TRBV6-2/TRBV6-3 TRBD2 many CASRRLAGAPYEQYF TGTGCCAGCAGGCGACTAGCGGGAGCTCCCTACGAGCAGTACTTC
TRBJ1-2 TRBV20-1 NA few CSATPPGTPYGYTF TGCAGTGCCACACCCCCAGGGACCCCCTATGGCTACACCTTC
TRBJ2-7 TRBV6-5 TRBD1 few CASSYHPGTGGYEQYF TGTGCCAGCAGTTACCACCCCGGGACAGGGGGCTACGAGCAGTACTTC
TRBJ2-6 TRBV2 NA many CASRGTSGANVLTF TGTGCCAGCAGGGGGACGTCTGGGGCCAACGTCCTGACTTTC
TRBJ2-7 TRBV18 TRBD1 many CASSSRDRYEQYF TGTGCCAGCTCAAGCCGGGACAGGTACGAGCAGTACTTC
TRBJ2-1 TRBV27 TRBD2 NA CASSPTSGGGSEQFF TGTGCCAGCAGCCCTACTAGCGGGGGGGGAAGTGAGCAGTTCTTC
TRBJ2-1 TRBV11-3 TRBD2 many CASMSGGLWNEQFF TGTGCCAGCATGTCGGGAGGGCTGTGGAATGAGCAGTTCTTC
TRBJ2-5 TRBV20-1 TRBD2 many CSAQFGGGRSRETQYF TGCAGTGCTCAGTTCGGGGGGGGGAGGTCACGGGAGACCCAGTACTTC
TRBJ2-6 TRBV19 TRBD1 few CASSPRQGASGANVLTF TGTGCCAGTAGCCCCAGACAGGGGGCTTCTGGGGCCAACGTCCTGACTTTC
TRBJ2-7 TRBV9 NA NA CASSVGSDYEQYF TGTGCCAGCAGCGTAGGGTCGGACTACGAGCAGTACTTC
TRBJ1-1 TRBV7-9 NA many CASSLGNQAFF TGTGCCAGCAGCTTGGGAAATCAAGCTTTCTTT
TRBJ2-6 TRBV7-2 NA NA CASRAGANVLTF TGTGCCAGCAGGGCTGGGGCCAACGTCCTGACTTTC
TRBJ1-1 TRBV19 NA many CATRDINMNTEAFF TGTGCCACCCGGGACATCAACATGAACACTGAAGCTTTCTTT